Below, 16 T cell receptor beta chains from the same sample are listed, as sequenced in a study of T-cell memory formation after mild COVID-19. TCRdb fed the 5' RACE reads into MiXCR, producing one record per CDR3 protein. The profile covers hundreds of thousands of distinct CDR3 sequences, with over 15% appearing a single time and about 8.8% taken by the ten largest. The sequencing sample was made of PBMCs or a T cell subset sorted from them (not recorded which). The origin of the receptors is an adult woman who had mild COVID-19 (a few samples of this study predate the infection). Cell type and time point are not known.

In this sample, this clonotype turned up many times. The V call is TRBV7-9, the J call TRBJ2-7, with D perhaps TRBD2 (5 bases). The CDR3 spans 13 residues. Trimming cost V 1 base and J 6 bases, with 10 bases left between them. The germline CDR1 and CDR2 sequences are SEHNR and FQNEAQ (reference sequence). CDR3 sequence (DNA): TGTGCCAGCAGCTTAGAATCGGGGTCCGAGCAGTACTTC. Residues: CASSLESGSEQYF.

V is TRBV5-1 and J is TRBJ2-1; 8 bases agree with TRBD1. The CDR3 is 15 residues long. V shed 0 bases, J shed 3 bases, and the junction held 2 bases outside the gene matches. The germline gives CDR1 SGHRS, CDR2 YFSETQ. This chain's CDR3 is CASSLGTGFYNEQFF. As DNA, the CDR3 is TGCGCCAGCAGCTTGGGGACAGGGTTCTACAATGAGCAGTTCTTC.

The rearrangement links TRBV5-1 to TRBJ2-1, with a possible D match to TRBD2 (6 bases). V was pared by 2 bases and J by 3 bases, with 12 bases between. CDR1 is SGHRS and CDR2 is YFSETQ in the germline V gene. The CDR3 has 15 amino acids. This chain's CDR3 is CASSFRLDLYNEQFF. The CDR3 DNA sequence: TGCGCCAGCAGCTTCCGACTAGATCTCTACAATGAGCAGTTCTTC.

The V and J genes are TRBV5-1 and TRBJ2-1, with 8 bases fitting TRBD2. Germline V gene sequence: CDR1 SGHRS, CDR2 YFSETQ. This CDR3 comprises 17 residues. The V gene end was trimmed by 0 bases and the J gene end by 5 bases; junction bases not matched to a gene: 10. The CDR3 bases are TGCGCCAGCAGCTTGGGACTTGCAGCGGGAGTTAACAATGAGCAGTTCTTC. It encodes CASSLGLAAGVNNEQFF.

This clonotype turned up a few times. The CDR3 sequence: CATDRDAQSNEQFF. In DNA, the CDR3 is TGTGCCACTGACCGGGACGCCCAGTCCAATGAGCAGTTCTTC. V usage is TRBV24-1 and J usage is TRBJ2-1; tentatively, D is TRBD1 or TRBD2 (5 bases each). The CDR3 is 14 amino acids. Trimming cost V 10 bases and J 6 bases, with 18 bases left between them. Germline CDR1 is KGHDR and CDR2 is SFDVKD.

This chain uses TRBV5-1 with TRBJ2-1, with D tentatively TRBD1 (6 bases). Germline assignment: CDR1 SGHRS and CDR2 YFSETQ. Trimming took 2 bases from V and 2 from J, leaving 11 bases between them. The CDR3 covers 15 residues. The CDR3 sequence: CASSLRDNPYNEQFF. CDR3 bases: TGCGCCAGCAGCTTAAGGGACAACCCCTACAATGAGCAGTTCTTC.

The rearrangement joins TRBV12-3 or TRBV12-4 to TRBJ2-7, with a tentative D call TRBD2 (5 bases). The V end lost 3 bases, the J end lost 0 bases, and 12 bases lay between the germline ends. This CDR3 region has 15 residues. The CDR3 region has the DNA TGTGCCAGCAGTTTCTCTGCGGGCAGCTCCTACGAGCAGTACTTC. Its protein product is CASSFSAGSSYEQYF.

The rearrangement joins TRBV12-5 to TRBJ1-5, with D unclear. Germline loops: CDR1 LGHNT, CDR2 FRNRAP. The germline V and J ends were trimmed by 0 bases and 0 bases, with 3 bases remaining between them. There are 14 residues in the CDR3. This CDR3 is CASGLVGSNQPQHF. Written as DNA, the CDR3 is TGTGCTAGTGGTTTGGTGGGTAGCAATCAGCCCCAGCATTTT.

A remark on this clonotype: The junction departs from the called germline gene at one end, perhaps through a read error. The chain couples TRBV7-2 to TRBJ1-1; D is possibly TRBD1 (5 bases). The germline V gene has CDR1 SGHTA and CDR2 FQGNSA. This CDR3 contains 14 residues. For the CDR3, the DNA is TGTGCCATCAGCTTAGAAAGTGGGACCACTGAAGCTTTCTTT. Translating it yields CAISLESGTTEAFF.

This clonotype was seen a few times. The genes are TRBV6-2 or TRBV6-3 and TRBJ2-1, with D unresolved. V was pared by 0 bases and J by 0 bases, with 12 bases between. Germline CDR1 reads MNHEY; CDR2 reads SVGEGT. The CDR3 consists of 17 residues. The CDR3 spells CASSYSYGRSSYNEQFF. In DNA form, the CDR3 reads TGTGCCAGCAGTTACTCGTATGGCCGGTCCTCCTACAATGAGCAGTTCTTC.

The chain couples TRBV27 to TRBJ2-7; tentatively, D is TRBD1 (6 bases). The germline CDR1 and CDR2 sequences are MNHEY and SMNVEV (reference sequence). The germline V and J ends were trimmed by 3 bases and 3 bases, with 24 bases remaining between them. The length of the CDR3 is 18 residues. DNA for the CDR3: TGTGCCAGCAGTTTTTTTAAAGGAACCGGGACACCTTTCTACGAGCAGTACTTC. Translating it yields CASSFFKGTGTPFYEQYF.

This clonotype was seen a handful of times. The chain joins TRBV15 to TRBJ2-6; D unresolved. Per the germline V gene, CDR1 is LNHNV and CDR2 is YYDKDF (reference sequence). This CDR3 is built from 17 residues. Trimming left V 1 base short and J 2 bases short, with 12 bases between. The CDR3 is CATSRALVRTGANVLTF. CDR3 bases: TGTGCCACCAGCAGAGCCTTAGTGAGGACTGGGGCCAACGTCCTGACTTTC. Combining the CDR3 with reference TRBV15 and TRBJ2-6 gives the whole variable domain DAMVIQNPRYQVTQFGKPVTLSCSQTLNHNVMYWYQQKSSQAPKLLFHYYDKDFNNEADTPDNFQSRRPNTSFCFLDIRSPGLGDTAMYLCATSRALVRTGANVLTFGAGSRLTVL.

CDR3 DNA sequence: TGTGCCAGTAGCGACAGGGTGAACACTGAAGCTTTCTTT. It specifies CASSDRVNTEAFF. The rearrangement uses TRBV19 and TRBJ1-1, with TRBD1 matching 7 bases. Germline values: CDR1 LNHDA, CDR2 SQIVND (reference sequence). J gave up 0 bases and V 6 bases, and 1 base lay outside the gene matches. This CDR3 is 13 amino acids long.

This clonotype was seen only a few times. This rearrangement joins TRBV15 to TRBJ2-5, with 7 bases fitting TRBD2. Germline V CDR1 and CDR2: LNHNV, YYDKDF (reference sequence). V shed 0 bases and J 4 bases; nucleotides not matched to a gene: 5. CDR3 length equals 15 residues. Written as DNA, the CDR3 is TGTGCCACCAGCAGAGACAGAGGGAGGGGAGAGACCCAGTACTTC. It yields the protein CATSRDRGRGETQYF.

The CDR3 is CASSSQGIYEQYF. The CDR3, as DNA: TGTGCCAGCAGTTCCCAGGGGATCTACGAGCAGTACTTC. The chain combines TRBV12-3 or TRBV12-4 with TRBJ2-7, with D perhaps TRBD1 (6 bases). V lost 4 bases to trimming and J lost 3 bases, with 10 bases between them. This CDR3 spans 13 amino acids.

V gene TRBV9 combines with J gene TRBJ2-3; the D gene is possibly TRBD2 (6 bases). Germline CDR1 SGDLS, CDR2 YYNGEE. V lost 0 bases, J lost 5 bases, and 10 bases lay in between. The CDR3 is 14 amino acids. The CDR3 nucleotides are TGTGCCAGCAGCGTAGACGGGAGTCAAGATACGCAGTATTTT. It is translated as CASSVDGSQDTQYF.